The subject of this entry is one T cell receptor (beta chain). The CDR3 consists of 14 residues. V shed 4 bases and J shed 1 base, with 10 bases lying between them. Germline CDR1 reads ENHRY; CDR2 reads SYGVKD. The data belong to a study of T cell responses to AZD1222 COVID-19 vaccine. Measured with immunoSEQ multiplex PCR; TCRdb has only the in-frame clones, and not every one. Here the sample spans 80,000 or so clones, 70% to 90% being singletons. Material: peripheral blood, obtained on day 0 of AZD1222 vaccination. This rearrangement joins TRBV10-3 to TRBJ1-1; D possibly corresponds to TRBD1 (5 bases). This sequence originates from an adult in good health. DNA for the CDR3: TGTGCCATCAGTGTCGGACAACAGAACACTGAAGCTTTCTTT. The encoded protein is CAISVGQQNTEAFF.